Below, 8 T cell receptor beta chains from the same sample are listed, as sequenced in a study of shared T cell receptors in the human thymus (dated by TCRdb to about 2021). The method behind the library was the immunoSEQ multiplex PCR assay. TCRdb retrieved this table from immuneACCESS and kept in-frame rearrangements only. Not all clones are present; in checked studies, unresolved V genes account for under half, and no reason is known for the remainder. This sample comprises hundreds of thousands of clones, roughly 86% of them detected only once. Of the sample, over 0.008% falls within the top ten clones. These records were also assigned to another study, of human thymus T cells.

The source material was thymocytes. The receptors were gathered from a boy less than two years old with a congenital heart defect. Donor details come from another sample of the same person, matched by shared clones.

Worth noting for this clone: Relative to the germline gene, one junction end is altered; a read error may explain this. V is TRBV7-7 and J is TRBJ2-3, with 8 positions matching TRBD1. Germline V lookup: CDR1 SSHAT, CDR2 FNYEAQ (reference sequence). This CDR3 has 15 residues. The DNA of the CDR3 is TGTGCTAGCAGCCCAGGGGGCTCTAGCACAGATACGCAGTATTTT. It translates to CASSPGGSSTDTQYF. Full variable domain (missing parts from reference TRBV7-7 and TRBJ2-3): GAGVSQSPRYKVTKRGQDVTLRCDPISSHATLYWYQQALGQGPEFLTYFNYEAQPDKSGLPSDRFSAERPEGSISTLTIQRTEQRDSAMYRCASSPGGSSTDTQYFGPGTRLTVL.

The V call is TRBV21-1, the J call TRBJ2-1; the D call of TRBD2 is as the table states it, not checked on the DNA. TRBV21-1 constitutes a pseudogene. The CDR3 is 13 residues long. Here the CDR3 reads CASSPSSSGEQFF. The CDR3, as DNA: TGTGCCAGCAGTCCTTCCAGTAGCGGTGAGCAGTTCTTC.

V and J are TRBV5-1 and TRBJ1-2, with 9 bases aligning to TRBD1. CDR3 length: 14 amino acids. CDR1 SGHRS and CDR2 YFSETQ come from the germline V gene. V gave up 4 bases and J gave up 6 bases; unmatched junction bases: 7. In nucleotides, the CDR3 is TGCGCCAGCAGCGTCCTAGGGACAGGGAATGGCTACACCTTC. Its translation is CASSVLGTGNGYTF.

This chain uses TRBV28 with TRBJ1-5; the D gene is possibly TRBD1 (5 bases). In germline, CDR1 is MDHEN, CDR2 SYDVKM. This CDR3 has 15 amino acids. V lost 3 bases and J 7 bases, leaving 16 bases between the germline ends. CDR3 sequence reads: CASSLTEGYRQPQHF. The CDR3 region has the DNA TGTGCCAGCAGTTTGACCGAAGGGTACAGGCAGCCCCAGCATTTT.

The chain joins TRBV6-1 to TRBJ1-2; tentative D call: TRBD1 (5 bases). This CDR3 region has 14 residues. Germline V CDR1 and CDR2: MNHNS, SASEGT. V was cut by 0 bases and J by 6 bases, with 11 bases left in between. CDR3 region: CASSEAIAGNGYTF. The CDR3 coding sequence is TGTGCCAGCAGTGAAGCGATAGCAGGGAATGGCTACACCTTC.

The V gene is TRBV6-1, the J gene TRBJ2-1, with 14 bases identical to TRBD2. There are 15 residues in the CDR3. Germline-derived CDR1 and CDR2 are MNHNS and SASEGT. The V and J ends lost 4 bases and 4 bases, in that order; junction bases with no gene match: 0. The CDR3 nucleotides read TGTGCCAGCAGTGGGACTAGCGGGGGGTACAATGAGCAGTTCTTC. It is translated as CASSGTSGGYNEQFF.

The genes are TRBV7-2 and TRBJ2-7, with 8 positions matching TRBD2. J lost 0 bases, V lost 1 base, and 8 bases had no gene match. Germline loops: CDR1 SGHTA, CDR2 FQGNSA. CDR3 length: 17 residues. CDR3 sequence reads: CASSLGGSSGASYEQYF. The CDR3 coding sequence is TGTGCCAGCAGCTTAGGGGGGAGTAGCGGGGCCTCCTACGAGCAGTACTTC.

CDR3 protein: CASSLLAGYIYNEQFF. DNA for the CDR3: TGTGCCAGCAGTTTACTAGCGGGTTATATCTACAATGAGCAGTTCTTC. The chain joins TRBV28 to TRBJ2-1, with 8 bases aligning to TRBD2. The CDR3 runs to 16 residues. The germline CDR1 and CDR2 sequences are MDHEN and SYDVKM. The ends lost 2 bases at V and 3 bases at J; junction bases unmatched: 6.